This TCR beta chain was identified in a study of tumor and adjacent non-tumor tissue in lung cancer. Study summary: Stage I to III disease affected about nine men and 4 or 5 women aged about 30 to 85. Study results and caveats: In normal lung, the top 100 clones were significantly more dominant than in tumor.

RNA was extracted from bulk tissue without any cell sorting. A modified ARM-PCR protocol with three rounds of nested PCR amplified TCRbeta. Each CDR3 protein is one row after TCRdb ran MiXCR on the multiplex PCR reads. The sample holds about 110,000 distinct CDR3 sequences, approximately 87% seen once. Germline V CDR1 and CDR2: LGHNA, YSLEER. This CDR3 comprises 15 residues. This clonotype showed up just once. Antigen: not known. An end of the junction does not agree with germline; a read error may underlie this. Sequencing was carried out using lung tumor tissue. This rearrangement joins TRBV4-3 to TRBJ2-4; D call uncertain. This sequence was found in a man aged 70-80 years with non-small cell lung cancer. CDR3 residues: CASTPRTGFKNIQYF. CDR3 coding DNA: TGCGCAAGCACCCCAAGGACGGGTTTCAAAAACATTCAGTACTTC.